The T cell receptor (beta chain) described here comes from a study of blood T cell repertoires in COVID-19. Study information: Sites in the United States, Italy and Spain provided acute and convalescent COVID-19 samples. From T cells, B-cell-depleted T cells, or PBMCs came the material, which was cDNA or gDNA.

Original handling: Quantification of nucleated cells was approximated via reference gene primer amplification. Sequenced by immunoSEQ multiplex PCR; TCRdb stores in-frame clones only, minus some. V and J calls and clone size are as listed in that table; D and trimming were resolved from the DNA. Of tens of thousands of clones listed, approximately 86% were seen once; the top ten hold roughly 3%. CDR3 size: 12 residues. Between the trimmed V and J ends, which lost 6 bases and 9 bases, there was a span of 15 bases. CDR1 and CDR2 (germline): ENHRY, SYGVKD. The receptor was derived from a man aged 45 to 65 with active COVID-19. The V and J genes are TRBV10-3 and TRBJ2-7; possibly TRBD2 for D (6 bases). The sequenced sample was peripheral blood. This chain's CDR3 is CAISAPGGVQYV. In DNA, the CDR3 is TGTGCCATCAGCGCCCCCGGGGGTGTGCAGTACGTC.